This T cell receptor (beta chain) was sequenced during a study of blood T cells in healthy people across ages. The germline gives CDR1 KGHDR, CDR2 SFDVKD. Between the trimmed V and J ends, which lost 4 bases and 2 bases, there was a span of 17 bases. The CDR3 consists of 17 residues. The authors ran a second PCR of 7 to 11 cycles using a sample-barcoded 5' primer and a J-beta primer mix. One entry per CDR3 protein results from TCRdb running MiXCR on the 5' RACE reads. The data hold some 1,800,000 distinct CDR3 sequences, with approximately 40% observed a single time. The TCR sequence derives from a human donor in good health. This sequence joins TRBV24-1 and TRBJ2-1, with D unresolved. The specimen was blood. CDR3 DNA sequence: TGTGCCACCAGTGACCCATCCGTATTGGGGACCTACAATGAGCAGTTCTTC. Translation gives CATSDPSVLGTYNEQFF.